The subject of this entry is one T cell receptor beta chain. The antigen it recognizes is unknown. The record has no base qualities; no much larger clone is one base away. The record originates from a study of shared clonotypes between healthy human individuals (dated by TCRdb to 2018 to 2020). The study in broad terms: Two women and a few men aged 18 to 49 years were included in the cohort. For each donor, CD4 naive and CD4 memory were each run on three plates, CD8 naive on two plates, and CD8 memory on one plate. To estimate repertoire size and how much clonotype sharing occurs between individuals, the study deeply sequenced the blood TCR repertoires of roughly 5 healthy adults. Different laboratories and diverse techniques were used to prepare libraries and sequence TCR repertoires, to increase sequencing depth and limit assay-specific biases. Leukapheresis yielded between about 0.85 and 9.5 billion PBMCs per donor. Paper-wide results and their limitations: When several donors were compared, the shared fraction of clonotypes was about 5.2% for naive CD4, around 3.5% for naive CD8, about 2.5% for memory CD4, and 0.35% to 0.4% for memory CD8. The genetic and exposure-history diversity represented was limited by the small number of donors. Even with the large sequencing depth, rarefaction of the sorted-subset datasets indicated that sequencing was incomplete. Compared with non-shared clonotypes, clonotypes shared by all four sorted-subset donors had higher generation probabilities. Sampling was restricted to blood, and TCR repertoires in tissue are likely to differ from TCR repertoires in blood. Estimated clonotype richness was generally larger for naive than for memory subsets. Pairwise subsampling indicated that sequencing depth was expected to affect the degree of clonotype sharing among donors.

From cysteine to phenylalanine, the CDR3 is 15 amino acids long. The kept DNA is CDR3 alone, 45 bases in frame from the first base. V loses 5 bases at its end and J loses 4 bases; junction bases beyond the gene matches: 6. The germline V gene yields SGHTA for CDR1 and FQGTGA for CDR2. Using the deep immunoSEQ assay, multiplex PCR amplified TCR CDR3 regions from genomic DNA. Extracted genomic DNA from each cell subset was spread evenly across all wells of several immunoSEQ 96-well plates, with each plate serving as a replicate. Each replicate PCR for sorted subsets received roughly 200 ng genomic DNA, equal to about 30,000 T cell genomes. Purified libraries were measured with a Qubit 3.0 fluorometer, size-checked on a Bioanalyzer 2100, and measured again with the KAPA Library Quantification kit. A separate single-read 150-cycle Illumina NextSeq 550 flow cell was used to sequence each immunoSEQ 96-well plate. The published analysis was carried out like this. The immunoSEQ output contained only junctional sequences without quality scores, so filtering could not match that applied to full-length reads. Sequences were annotated with PyIR, a Python wrapper for IgBLAST v1.9, using IMGT germline references to assign V/J genes and CDR3. Any read was removed if the V/J assignment was weak (E-value above 1e-6), the CDR3 was missing, or the read contained stop codons, out-of-frame junctions, or ambiguous translated residues. V3J clonotypes were defined as sequences sharing the same inferred V gene, J gene, and CDR3 amino acid sequence. The percentage overlap between two repertoires was calculated by dividing the number of shared unique clonotypes by the size of the smaller repertoire. Repertoire richness was assessed with RTK rarefaction, the Chao1 estimator, and Recon v2.1 estimates of unobserved clonotypes. For all TCRbeta clonotypes obtained by the gDNA method from a few donors, generation probabilities were computed with OLGA. TCRdb carries this immuneACCESS record with in-frame sequences only. Its versions omit some clonotypes, under half of them owing to an unresolved V gene in the studies checked, with the rest unexplained. Clonal size and the V and J genes are those of that table, whereas D and trimming came from the DNA. The sample table contains approximately 1.5 million clones; only one count was recorded for less than 99% of them. Of the sample, approximately 0.4% is held by the ten largest clones.

The donors were healthy, HIV-negative adults who had no recently reported acute infections or vaccinations. All donors were Caucasian adults living in Nashville, Tennessee, USA. Magnetic negative selection was used to enrich CD4+ T cells, after which naive cells were positively selected on CD45RA and the negative fraction became the memory subset. After blood collection by leukapheresis, PBMCs were isolated using Ficoll-Histopaque density gradient centrifugation and then cryopreserved in the vapor phase of liquid nitrogen. Analytical flow cytometry was used to check the purity and quantity of every magnetically sorted T cell population. Genomic DNA was isolated from each sorted fraction and quantified by UV absorbance on a Nanodrop 2000c.

Specimen: naive CD4+ T cells sorted from blood. Taken with the paper, the label for cell subset or site translates to: CD45RA+ positively selected. Recombination linked TRBV7-3 to TRBJ2-1; TRBD1 fits 9 bases in the junction. The clonotype comes from a man younger than 45 in good health. The CDR3 protein: CASSRDRVEYNEQFF. At the DNA level, the sequence is TGTGCCAGCAGCCGGGACAGGGTGGAGTACAATGAGCAGTTCTTC.